Many counts were recorded for the clone carrying this TCR beta chain. V trimming: 3 bases; J trimming: 2 bases; junction bases outside the gene matches: 6. CDR3 size: 16 residues. RNA transcripts served as the template for amplifying TCR beta CDR3 regions. First-round RT-PCR of the TCR CDR3 relied on the HTBI primer set. TCRdb passed the multiplex PCR reads through MiXCR, listing each CDR3 protein once. This table has roughly 660,000 distinct CDR3 sequences, 15% to 20% appearing once. The entry originates in a study of T cells in Graves' hyperthyroidism and ophthalmopathy. This chain joins TRBV12-3 or TRBV12-4 and TRBJ1-1; 10 positions match TRBD1. The sequenced sample was blood. This TCR was sampled from a man aged 50 to 59 with Graves' hyperthyroidism. Here the CDR3 DNA reads TGTGCCAGCAGTTTGGGACAGGGGTTGGGAAACACTGAAGCTTTCTTT. This encodes CASSLGQGLGNTEAFF.